This T cell receptor beta chain was recovered during a study of cytomegalovirus exposure and HLA in healthy donors. The overall study: Sequencing of about 179 million T cells in an earlier analysis found around 100 million unique TCR beta sequences. Findings and caveats of the study: According to the study, 160 or so TCR beta chains were cytomegalovirus-associated. The authors later found most CMV-associated TCR beta chains appeared HLA-restricted.

Germline V gene lookup returns CDR1 MDHEN and CDR2 SYDVKM. The CDR3 covers 12 residues. The V and J ends lost 2 bases and 4 bases respectively, with 5 bases between them. 60 Vbeta and 13 Jbeta primers were used in PCR. The repertoire was sequenced with immunoSEQ multiplex PCR; TCRdb's copy has only in-frame clones and lacks some. This sample has 160,000 or so clones, with 60% to 80% found just once. Notes on this clone: The target antigen is unknown.

The chain carries TRBV28 and TRBJ2-5; no firm D call. Sequencing was done on a sample of PBMCs. The sequence derives from a woman aged 25 to 39 in good health and CMV-seronegative. The CDR3 DNA follows: TGTGCCAGCAGTTTACTAGTAGAGACCCAGTACTTC. It is translated as CASSLLVETQYF.